The rows below give T cell receptor beta chains drawn from one sample of a study of T cells in localized non-small cell lung cancer. Repertoires were generated with immunoSEQ multiplex PCR, while TCRdb's copy carries only in-frame clones and drops some. There are about 54,000 clones in the sample; about 83% occur only once, and 20% lies in the top ten. Here the sequenced sample was peripheral blood, taken before any cancer treatment. These receptors were collected from a female donor of 60 years or more with stage II squamous cell lung carcinoma. CDR3s include the opening cysteine and the closing phenylalanine or tryptophan. The D gene is left open where the match is weak.

J	V	D	CDR3
TRBJ1-1	TRBV19	.	CASSVRQRDTEAFF
TRBJ1-2	TRBV14	.	CASSPIHYNYGYTF
TRBJ1-1	TRBV7-9	.	CASSLGGLSMNTEAFF
TRBJ2-3	TRBV18	.	CASSPRRGSTDTQYF
TRBJ2-7	TRBV18	TRBD1	CAGAGQGIYEQYF
TRBJ2-3	TRBV4-1	TRBD2	CASSQTTSGATDTQYF
TRBJ2-7	TRBV5-1	TRBD1	CASSSQPPGQGIYEQYF
TRBJ2-2	TRBV5-1	.	CASSLVSSGATGELFF
TRBJ1-5	TRBV19	.	CASSMENSNQPQHF
TRBJ1-2	TRBV7-3	TRBD1	CASSEGQLYGYTF
TRBJ1-4	TRBV7-8	.	CASMQGATNEKLFF
TRBJ1-2	TRBV6-6	.	CASTHGEGRGSYGYTF
TRBJ2-3	TRBV19	.	CASSSTGRSSTDTQYF
TRBJ1-4	TRBV18	.	CASSPPMGRGNEKLFF
TRBJ2-5	TRBV7-2	.	CASSLASLRETQYF
TRBJ2-3	TRBV18	.	CASSPGDAYTQYF
TRBJ1-5	TRBV30	.	CAWSEGVGSNQPQHF
TRBJ1-1	TRBV9	.	CASSGGHLGNTEAFF
TRBJ1-1	TRBV6-1	TRBD1	CASSEFSGQGALAGTEAFF
TRBJ2-1	TRBV19	.	CASSIGAGLARNEQFF
TRBJ1-2	TRBV7-2	TRBD1	CASSLGPAQGDGYTF
TRBJ1-6	TRBV7-3	TRBD1	CASSPVGDRALHF
TRBJ1-6	TRBV5-4	.	CASSPATDLGNSPLHF
TRBJ1-1	TRBV4-3	.	CASSQDRIDTEAFF
TRBJ1-6	TRBV7-2	.	CASSSHTGKINSPLHF
TRBJ1-1	TRBV5-4	.	CASSLALDTEAFF
TRBJ1-5	TRBV19	.	CASSIKGRASNQPQHF
TRBJ2-7	TRBV6-5	TRBD2	CASSFPRLAGCDEQYF
TRBJ1-4	TRBV7-9	TRBD1	CASSLGGTGREKLFF
TRBJ1-1	TRBV5-1	.	CASSLAGAMNTEAFF
TRBJ1-1	TRBV4-3	.	CASSLKDTGIGGTEAFF
TRBJ2-7	TRBV30	.	CAWKEGYEQYF
TRBJ1-1	TRBV6-6	.	CASGATGNTEAFF
TRBJ2-1	TRBV9	TRBD2	CASQLAGYNEQFF